Below, 22 T cell receptor beta chains from the same sample are listed, as sequenced in a study of technical replicates of blood from a handful of donors. The assay was immunoSEQ multiplex PCR, and TCRdb's table has in-frame clones only and misses some. The table shows 80,000 or so clones, with roughly four fifths occurring only once. Sequencing input: PBMCs. The receptor source for this set is a human donor in good health. Some clones in this sample may be carry-over from other donors' samples.

Details on this clone: The same CDR3 also results from other DNA sequences found in this sample. The chain is built from TRBV7-3 and TRBJ2-3; no firm D call. Per the germline V gene, CDR1 is SGHTA and CDR2 is FQGTGA. The CDR3 is made up of 14 amino acids. V gave up 2 bases and J gave up 1 base, with 7 bases separating them. CDR3 coding DNA: TGTGCCAGCAGCTTACGGCTAGGCACAGATACGCAGTATTTT. The encoded protein is CASSLRLGTDTQYF.

This clone was detected once. CDR3 residues: CASTPDRGYTF. The CDR3 DNA is TGTGCCAGCACTCCCGATAGAGGCTACACCTTC. The chain links TRBV2 to TRBJ1-2; D uncertain. V lost 7 bases and J 8 bases, leaving 11 bases between the germline ends. The V gene's germline CDR1 is SNHLY and CDR2 FYNNEI. The CDR3 extends over 11 amino acids.

J is TRBJ2-2 and V is TRBV5-1, with 8 bases fitting TRBD2. CDR1 is SGHRS and CDR2 is YFSETQ in the germline V gene. The CDR3 length is 13 residues. After removal of 4 bases from V and 6 bases from J, the junction contained 2 bases not matched to a gene. The CDR3 loop is CASSISGAGELFF. In DNA form, the CDR3 reads TGCGCCAGCAGCATTAGCGGGGCCGGGGAGCTGTTTTTT. Drawing the rest from reference TRBV5-1 and TRBJ2-2, the complete variable domain is KAGVTQTPRYLIKTRGQQVTLSCSPISGHRSVSWYQQTPGQGLQFLFEYFSETQRNKGNFPGRFSGRQFSNSRSEMNVSTLELGDSALYLCASSISGAGELFFGEGSRLTVL.

V and J are TRBV5-6 and TRBJ2-7; D perhaps matches TRBD1 (5 bases). Germline-derived CDR1 and CDR2 are SGHDT and YYEEEE. CDR3 length: 15 amino acids. Trimming removed 3 bases at V and 6 bases at J, with 19 bases between. CDR3 DNA: TGTGCCAGCAGCTCGTACCTAGGGGCAAAGTTCGAGCAGTACTTC. This sequence encodes CASSSYLGAKFEQYF.

This chain connects TRBV18 to TRBJ2-7; maybe TRBD2 (5 bases). This CDR3 has 15 amino acids. Germline CDR1 and CDR2: KGHSH and LQKENI. Trimming took 3 bases from V and 2 from J, leaving 14 bases between them. CDR3 DNA sequence: TGTGCCAGCTCACCGTCCCCGACGGGAACCTACGAGCAGTACTTC. Translated: CASSPSPTGTYEQYF.

This clone appeared a few times. An end of the junction differs from the germline gene, which may be a read error. V usage is TRBV12-5 and J usage is TRBJ2-1; D might be TRBD1 (5 bases). CDR1 and CDR2 from the germline V gene are LGHNT and FRNRAP. The CDR3 loop spans 14 amino acids. Here the CDR3 reads CALSPDTISYERFF. CDR3 bases: TGTGCTCTCTCCCCGGACACTATTTCATATGAGCGGTTCTTC.

The DNA of the CDR3 is TGTGCCAGCAGCCCAGTCGGGGGGGAGACCCAGTACTTC. Translated, it gives CASSPVGGETQYF. V gene TRBV7-7 combines with J gene TRBJ2-5; 7 bases fit TRBD2. CDR3 size: 13 residues. Unmatched junction bases numbered 5, after V lost 5 bases and J lost 5 bases. Germline V lookup: CDR1 SSHAT, CDR2 FNYEAQ (reference sequence). The variable domain in full, completed from reference TRBV7-7 and TRBJ2-5, reads GAGVSQSPRYKVTKRGQDVTLRCDPISSHATLYWYQQALGQGPEFLTYFNYEAQPDKSGLPSDRFSAERPEGSISTLTIQRTEQRDSAMYRCASSPVGGETQYFGPGTRLLVL.

Only a few counts were recorded for this clone. In DNA, the CDR3 is TGTGCCTGGAGTACCGACTATGGCATCACTGAAGCTTTCTTT. It specifies CAWSTDYGITEAFF. The chain couples TRBV30 to TRBJ1-1; D is unresolved. Deletions cut 2 bases from V and 4 bases from J, with 14 bases between. CDR3 length: 14 amino acids. Germline V gives CDR1 GTSNPN, CDR2 SVGIG (reference sequence).

This clone was recorded a few times. The CDR3 reads CASSLDRVYTF. The DNA for the CDR3 is TGTGCCAGCAGTTTGGACAGGGTCTACACCTTC. The chain recombines TRBV2 with TRBJ1-2, with 8 bases lining up with TRBD1. The CDR3 has 11 residues. V shed 5 bases and J 10 bases; nucleotides not matched to a gene: 3. Per the germline V gene, CDR1 is SNHLY and CDR2 is FYNNEI.

This chain links TRBV5-6 with TRBJ1-1, with a tentative D call TRBD1 (6 bases). V shed 1 base and J shed 0 bases, with 10 bases lying between them. Germline CDR1 reads SGHDT; CDR2 reads YYEEEE. The CDR3 length is 15 residues. In nucleotides, the CDR3 is TGTGCCAGCAGCTTGATCCCAGGGGTGAACACTGAAGCTTTCTTT. It translates to CASSLIPGVNTEAFF.

The CDR3 reads CASSQIHQETQYF. For the CDR3, the DNA is TGTGCCAGCAGCCAGATTCACCAAGAGACCCAGTACTTC. This rearrangement joins TRBV5-4 to TRBJ2-5; D gene unclear. CDR1 is SGHNT, CDR2 YYREEE, per germline (reference sequence). Trimming took 4 bases from V and 0 from J, leaving 7 bases between them. There are 13 residues in the CDR3. Looking up the rest from reference TRBV5-4 and TRBJ2-5 gives the full variable domain: ETGVTQSPTHLIKTRGQQVTLRCSSQSGHNTVSWYQQALGQGPQFIFQYYREEENGRGNFPPRFSGLQFPNYSSELNVNALELDDSALYLCASSQIHQETQYFGPGTRLLVL.

CDR3 in DNA: TGTGCCAGCAGCCCTATAGACCGGGACAGTCCGGGCTACACCTTC. Translation gives CASSPIDRDSPGYTF. V usage is TRBV28 and J usage is TRBJ1-2, with 7 bases lining up with TRBD1. The germline V gene encodes CDR1 MDHEN and CDR2 SYDVKM. Losses at the gene ends were 6 bases for V and 8 bases for J; bases not matched to a gene: 15. This CDR3 is 15 amino acids long.

V usage is TRBV6-5 and J usage is TRBJ1-2, with 7 bases identical to TRBD1. CDR3 length: 13 residues. The germline gives CDR1 MNHEY, CDR2 SVGAGI. The ends lost 5 bases at V and 4 bases at J; junction bases unmatched: 4. The CDR3 DNA reads TGTGCCAGCAGTAGAGGGACAGCCTATGGCTACACCTTC. Translated: CASSRGTAYGYTF.

This chain connects TRBV7-9 to TRBJ1-1, with a tentative D call TRBD1 (6 bases). The CDR3 is 17 residues long. Looked up from germline, CDR1 is SEHNR and CDR2 is FQNEAQ (reference sequence). V was clipped by 4 bases and J by 0 bases, with 18 bases between them. The CDR3 DNA is TGTGCCAGCAGCTCCCCCGGAAAGGGGGAACTGAACACTGAAGCTTTCTTT. This codes for CASSSPGKGELNTEAFF.

This clone was observed a handful of times. V and J are TRBV5-1 and TRBJ1-1; D may be TRBD1 (5 bases). This CDR3 has 14 residues. V shed 4 bases and J shed 3 bases, with 13 bases lying between them. In germline, CDR1 is SGHRS, CDR2 YFSETQ. The CDR3 loop reads CASSRGTSYTEAFF. CDR3 DNA: TGCGCCAGCAGCCGCGGGACTTCATACACTGAAGCTTTCTTT.

The genes are TRBV2 and TRBJ1-2, with D uncertain. CDR3 size: 11 residues. The ends were cut back, 7 bases at V and 0 bases at J, with 3 bases in the middle. Germline CDR1 SNHLY, CDR2 FYNNEI. The CDR3 sequence is CASTANYGYTF. DNA for the CDR3: TGTGCCAGCACAGCTAACTATGGCTACACCTTC. The full variable domain, completed using reference TRBV2 and TRBJ1-2, is EPEVTQTPSHQVTQMGQEVILRCVPISNHLYFYWYRQILGQKVEFLVSFYNNEISEKSEIFDDQFSVERPDGSNFTLKIRSTKLEDSAMYFCASTANYGYTFGSGTRLTVV.

The CDR3 bases are TGTGCCAGTATCGGACAGGGGGATAACTATGGCTACACCTTC. As protein: CASIGQGDNYGYTF. V is TRBV19 and J is TRBJ1-2; 10 positions match TRBD1. The CDR3 runs to 14 residues. The V and J ends lost 7 bases and 1 base, in that order; junction bases with no gene match: 3. Per the germline V gene, CDR1 is LNHDA and CDR2 is SQIVND (reference sequence).

The gene calls are TRBV7-7 and TRBJ2-7; a weak D match, TRBD2 (5 bases). Germline V gene sequence: CDR1 SSHAT, CDR2 FNYEAQ (reference sequence). V lost 5 bases and J lost 0, with 11 bases in between. The CDR3 has 14 amino acids. The CDR3 protein is CASSPSRGSYEQYF. The CDR3 DNA follows: TGTGCCAGCAGCCCTTCCCGGGGCTCCTACGAGCAGTACTTC.

This chain joins TRBV14 and TRBJ2-7, with D tentatively TRBD1 (5 bases). V was clipped by 0 bases and J by 2 bases, with 8 bases between them. This CDR3 region has 14 residues. In germline, CDR1 is SGHDN, CDR2 FVKESK. The CDR3 loop reads CASSQELQAYEQYF. Here the CDR3 DNA reads TGTGCCAGCAGCCAAGAGCTACAGGCCTACGAGCAGTACTTC.

The V and J genes are TRBV27 and TRBJ2-7; TRBD2 matches at 13 bases. This CDR3 has 18 residues. Germline values: CDR1 MNHEY, CDR2 SMNVEV (reference sequence). V lost 8 bases, J lost 5 bases, and 18 bases stayed unmatched. CDR3 coding DNA: TGTGCCAGCGGCATACCCGGACTAGCGGGAGAGTCCGCGCACGAGCAGTACTTC. It encodes CASGIPGLAGESAHEQYF.

The chain recombines TRBV7-3 with TRBJ2-3; TRBD2 agrees at 15 bases. With 6 bases clipped from V and 0 bases from J, the junction kept 10 bases outside the gene matches. CDR3 size: 19 residues. Germline V gives CDR1 SGHTA, CDR2 FQGTGA. CDR3 bases: TGTGCCAGCAGTCCCGGGACTAGCGGGGGGACCCCTAGCACAGATACGCAGTATTTT. It translates to CASSPGTSGGTPSTDTQYF.

The rearrangement joins TRBV2 to TRBJ1-6, with 7 bases identical to TRBD1. Trimming took 5 bases from V and 7 from J; bases not matched to a gene: 8. This CDR3 is built from 15 residues. Germline V lookup: CDR1 SNHLY, CDR2 FYNNEI. CDR3 in amino acids: CASSPQGLGNSPLHF. The DNA for the CDR3 is TGTGCCAGCAGTCCACAGGGGCTCGGGAATTCACCCCTCCACTTT.